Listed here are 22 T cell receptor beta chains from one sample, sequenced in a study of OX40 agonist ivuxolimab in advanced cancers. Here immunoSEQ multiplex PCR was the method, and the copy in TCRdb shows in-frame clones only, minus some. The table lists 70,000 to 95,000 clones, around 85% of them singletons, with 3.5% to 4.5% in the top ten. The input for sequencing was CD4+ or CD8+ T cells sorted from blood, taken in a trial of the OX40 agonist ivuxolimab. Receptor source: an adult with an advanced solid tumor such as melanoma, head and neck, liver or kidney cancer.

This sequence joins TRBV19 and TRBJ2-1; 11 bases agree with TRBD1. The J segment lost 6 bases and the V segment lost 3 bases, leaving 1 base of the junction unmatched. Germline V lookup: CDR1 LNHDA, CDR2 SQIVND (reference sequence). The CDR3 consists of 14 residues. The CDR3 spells CASSIGTGGNEQFF. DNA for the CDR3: TGTGCCAGTAGTATTGGGACAGGGGGCAATGAGCAGTTCTTC.

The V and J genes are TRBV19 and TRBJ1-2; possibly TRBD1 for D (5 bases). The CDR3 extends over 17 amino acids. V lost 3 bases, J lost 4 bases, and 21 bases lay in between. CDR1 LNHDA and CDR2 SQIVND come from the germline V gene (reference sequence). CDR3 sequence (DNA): TGTGCCAGTAGTATCGGTACGGGGGTCGTTGGGGGCTATGGCTACACCTTC. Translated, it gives CASSIGTGVVGGYGYTF.

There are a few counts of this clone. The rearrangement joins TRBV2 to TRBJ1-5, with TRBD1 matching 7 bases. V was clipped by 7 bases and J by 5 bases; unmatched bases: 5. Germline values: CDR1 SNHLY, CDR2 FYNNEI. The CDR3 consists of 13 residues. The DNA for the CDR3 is TGTGCCAGCAACCGGGACAGATATCAGCCCCAGCATTTT. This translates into CASNRDRYQPQHF.

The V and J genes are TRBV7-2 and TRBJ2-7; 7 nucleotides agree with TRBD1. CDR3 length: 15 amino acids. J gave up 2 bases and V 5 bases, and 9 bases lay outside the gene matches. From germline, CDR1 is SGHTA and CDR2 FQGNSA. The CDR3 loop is CASSSRQGPTYEQYF. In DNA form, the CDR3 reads TGTGCCAGCAGCAGCCGACAGGGACCTACCTACGAGCAGTACTTC.

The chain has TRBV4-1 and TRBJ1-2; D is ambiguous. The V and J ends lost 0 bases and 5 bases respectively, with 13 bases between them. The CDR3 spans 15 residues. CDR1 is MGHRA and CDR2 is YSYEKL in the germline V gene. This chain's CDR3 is CASSQDSLTAYGYTF. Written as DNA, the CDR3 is TGCGCCAGCAGCCAAGATAGTTTAACGGCATATGGCTACACCTTC.

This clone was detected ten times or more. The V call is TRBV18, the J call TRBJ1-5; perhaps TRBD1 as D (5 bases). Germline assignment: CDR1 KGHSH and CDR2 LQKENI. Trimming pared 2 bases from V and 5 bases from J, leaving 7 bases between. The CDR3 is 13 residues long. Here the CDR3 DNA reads TGTGCCAGCTCACCAGGGGGTTATCAGCCCCAGCATTTT. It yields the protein CASSPGGYQPQHF.

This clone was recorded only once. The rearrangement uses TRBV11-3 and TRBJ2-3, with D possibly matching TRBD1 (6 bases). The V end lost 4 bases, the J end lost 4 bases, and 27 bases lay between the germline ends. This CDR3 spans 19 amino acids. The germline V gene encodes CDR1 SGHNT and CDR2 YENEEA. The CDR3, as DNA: TGTGCCAGCAGCTCAACCCGGACCTCGACAGGCTTAGTTTCAGATACGCAGTATTTT. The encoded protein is CASSSTRTSTGLVSDTQYF.

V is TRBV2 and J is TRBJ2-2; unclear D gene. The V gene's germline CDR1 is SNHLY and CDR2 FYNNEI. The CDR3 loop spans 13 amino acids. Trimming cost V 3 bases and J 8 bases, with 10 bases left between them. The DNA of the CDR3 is TGTGCCAGCAGTGATTGGGCACCGGGGGAGCTGTTTTTT. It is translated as CASSDWAPGELFF. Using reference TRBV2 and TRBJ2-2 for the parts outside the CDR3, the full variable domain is EPEVTQTPSHQVTQMGQEVILRCVPISNHLYFYWYRQILGQKVEFLVSFYNNEISEKSEIFDDQFSVERPDGSNFTLKIRSTKLEDSAMYFCASSDWAPGELFFGEGSRLTVL.

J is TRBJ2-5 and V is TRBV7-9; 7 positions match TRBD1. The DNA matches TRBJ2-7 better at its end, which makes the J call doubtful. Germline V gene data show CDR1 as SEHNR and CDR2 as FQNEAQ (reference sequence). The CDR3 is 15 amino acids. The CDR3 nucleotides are TGTGCCAGCAGCTTAGGACAGGGTCAACACTACGAGCAGTACTTC. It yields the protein CASSLGQGQHYEQYF.

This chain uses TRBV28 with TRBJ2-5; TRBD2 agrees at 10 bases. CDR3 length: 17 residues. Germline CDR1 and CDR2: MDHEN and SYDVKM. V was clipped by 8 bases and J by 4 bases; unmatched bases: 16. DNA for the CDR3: TGTGCCAGCGGAAAACAAGGGGGGGGACTAGCGAGAGAGACCCAGTACTTC. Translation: CASGKQGGGLARETQYF.

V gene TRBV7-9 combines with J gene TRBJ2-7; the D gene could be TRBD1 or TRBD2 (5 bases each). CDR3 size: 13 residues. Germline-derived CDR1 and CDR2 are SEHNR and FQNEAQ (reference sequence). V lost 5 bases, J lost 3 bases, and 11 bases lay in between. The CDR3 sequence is CASSRGEIYEQYF. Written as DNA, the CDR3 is TGTGCCAGCAGCAGAGGGGAGATCTACGAGCAGTACTTC.

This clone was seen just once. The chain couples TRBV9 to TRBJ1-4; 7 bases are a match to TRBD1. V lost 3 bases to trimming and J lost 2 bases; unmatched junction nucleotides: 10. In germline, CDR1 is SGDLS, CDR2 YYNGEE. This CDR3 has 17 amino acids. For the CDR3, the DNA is TGTGCCAGCAGCGCAGGTAGGGGGCGGTGGACTAATGAAAAACTGTTTTTT. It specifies CASSAGRGRWTNEKLFF.

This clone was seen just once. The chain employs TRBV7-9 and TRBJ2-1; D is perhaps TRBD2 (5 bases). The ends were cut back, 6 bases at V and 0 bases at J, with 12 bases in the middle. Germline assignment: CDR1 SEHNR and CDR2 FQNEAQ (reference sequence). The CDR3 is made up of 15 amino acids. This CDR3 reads CASSSGGGSYNEQFF. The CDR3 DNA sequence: TGTGCCAGCAGTTCTGGCGGAGGCTCCTACAATGAGCAGTTCTTC.

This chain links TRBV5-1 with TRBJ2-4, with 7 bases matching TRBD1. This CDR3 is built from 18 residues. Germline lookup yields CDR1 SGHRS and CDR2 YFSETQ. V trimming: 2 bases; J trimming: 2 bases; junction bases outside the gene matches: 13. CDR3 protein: CASSFSGTEVLPKNIQYF. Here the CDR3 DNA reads TGCGCCAGCAGCTTTTCCGGGACAGAGGTCTTGCCCAAAAACATTCAGTACTTC.

The chain's CDR3 is CASSLGHTNTEAFF. The DNA for the CDR3 is TGCGCCAGCAGCTTGGGACACACGAACACTGAAGCTTTCTTT. The rearrangement links TRBV5-1 to TRBJ1-1; D is unresolved. Germline CDR1 reads SGHRS; CDR2 reads YFSETQ. V shed 0 bases and J shed 1 base, with 7 bases lying between them. The CDR3 totals 14 residues.

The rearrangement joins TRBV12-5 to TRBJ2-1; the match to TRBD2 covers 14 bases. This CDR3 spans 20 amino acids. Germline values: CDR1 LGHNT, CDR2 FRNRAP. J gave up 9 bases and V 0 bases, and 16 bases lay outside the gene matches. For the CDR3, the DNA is TGTGCTAGTGGTTTGGTAATCTACGAAGGACTAGCGGGAGGAAGGGGTGAGCAGTTCTTC. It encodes CASGLVIYEGLAGGRGEQFF.

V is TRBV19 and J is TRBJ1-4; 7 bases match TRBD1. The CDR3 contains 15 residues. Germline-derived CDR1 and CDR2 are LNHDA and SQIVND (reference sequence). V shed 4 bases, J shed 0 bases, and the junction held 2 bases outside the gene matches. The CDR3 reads CASSTGQATNEKLFF. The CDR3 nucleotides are TGTGCCAGTAGTACCGGACAGGCAACTAATGAAAAACTGTTTTTT.

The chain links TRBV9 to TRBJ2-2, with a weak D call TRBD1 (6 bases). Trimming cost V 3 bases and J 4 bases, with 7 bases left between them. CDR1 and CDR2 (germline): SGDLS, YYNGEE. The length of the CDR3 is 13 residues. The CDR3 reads CASSAGVTGELFF. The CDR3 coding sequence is TGTGCCAGCAGCGCAGGGGTCACCGGGGAGCTGTTTTTT.

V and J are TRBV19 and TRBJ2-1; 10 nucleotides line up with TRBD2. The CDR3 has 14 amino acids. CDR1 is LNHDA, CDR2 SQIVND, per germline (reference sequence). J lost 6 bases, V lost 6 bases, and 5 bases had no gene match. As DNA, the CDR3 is TGTGCCAGTAGGGGACTAGCGCACGGCAATGAGCAGTTCTTC. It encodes CASRGLAHGNEQFF.

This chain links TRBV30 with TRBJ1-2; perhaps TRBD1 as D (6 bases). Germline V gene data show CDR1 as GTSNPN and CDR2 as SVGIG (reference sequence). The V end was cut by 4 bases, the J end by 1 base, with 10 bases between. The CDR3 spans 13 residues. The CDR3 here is CAWTGVYNYGYTF. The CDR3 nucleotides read TGTGCCTGGACAGGGGTATATAACTATGGCTACACCTTC. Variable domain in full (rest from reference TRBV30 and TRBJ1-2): SQTIHQWPATLVQPVGSPLSLECTVEGTSNPNLYWYRQAAGRGLQLLFYSVGIGQISSEVPQNLSASRPQDRQFILSSKKLLLSDSGFYLCAWTGVYNYGYTFGSGTRLTVV.

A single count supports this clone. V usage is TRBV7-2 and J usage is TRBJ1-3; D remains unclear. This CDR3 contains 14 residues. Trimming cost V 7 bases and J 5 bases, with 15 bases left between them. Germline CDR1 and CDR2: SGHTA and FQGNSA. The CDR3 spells CASTLSGSRNTIYF. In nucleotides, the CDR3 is TGTGCCAGCACCCTTTCCGGGTCAAGAAACACCATATATTTT.

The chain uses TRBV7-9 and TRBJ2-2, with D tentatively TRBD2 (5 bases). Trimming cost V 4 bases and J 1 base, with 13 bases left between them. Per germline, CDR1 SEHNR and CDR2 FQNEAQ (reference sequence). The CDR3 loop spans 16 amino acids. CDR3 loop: CASSSPGGQNTGELFF. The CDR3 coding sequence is TGTGCCAGCAGCTCCCCCGGCGGGCAGAACACCGGGGAGCTGTTTTTT.